The source of this T cell receptor beta chain is a study of early T cells in non-severe SARS-CoV-2 infection. This clonotype was found a few times. Its specificity is unknown. General study points: VDJdb-based matching was biased toward anti-spike CD8 responses and missed private and CD4 specificities.

Per the germline V gene, CDR1 is SQVTM and CDR2 is ANQGSEA. This CDR3 comprises 14 residues. J was trimmed by 2 bases and V by 8 bases; bases with no gene match: 9. Molecules of cDNA were individually given unique molecular identifiers that were attached to them. TCRdb reprocessed the 5' RACE reads via MiXCR and lists one record per CDR3 protein. Among about 81,000 distinct CDR3 sequences, roughly 6% were seen once, and the ten largest hold roughly 8.1%. The V and J genes are TRBV29-1 and TRBJ1-2; 9 nucleotides align to TRBD1. Sequences were obtained from whole blood. The TCR sequence derives from an adult who was a healthcare worker with PCR-confirmed SARS-CoV-2 infection or an uninfected control (not recorded which). This chain's CDR3 is CSFNTGGTNYGYTF. The CDR3 nucleotides are TGCAGCTTTAATACAGGGGGCACGAACTATGGCTACACCTTC.